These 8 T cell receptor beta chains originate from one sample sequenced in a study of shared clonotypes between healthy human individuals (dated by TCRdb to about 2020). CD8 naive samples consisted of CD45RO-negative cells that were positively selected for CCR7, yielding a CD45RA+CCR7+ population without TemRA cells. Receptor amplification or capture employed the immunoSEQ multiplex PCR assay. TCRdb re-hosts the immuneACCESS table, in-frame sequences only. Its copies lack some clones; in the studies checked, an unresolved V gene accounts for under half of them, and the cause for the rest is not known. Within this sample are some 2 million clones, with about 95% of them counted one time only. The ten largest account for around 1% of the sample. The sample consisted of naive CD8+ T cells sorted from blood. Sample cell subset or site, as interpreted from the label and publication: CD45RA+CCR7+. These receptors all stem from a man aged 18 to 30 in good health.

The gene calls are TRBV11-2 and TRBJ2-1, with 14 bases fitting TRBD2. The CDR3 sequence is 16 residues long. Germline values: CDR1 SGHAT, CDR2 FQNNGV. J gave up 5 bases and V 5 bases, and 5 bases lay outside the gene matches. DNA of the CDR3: TGTGCCAGCAGCGCATTGGGACTAGCGGGAGACAATGAGCAGTTCTTC. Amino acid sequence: CASSALGLAGDNEQFF.

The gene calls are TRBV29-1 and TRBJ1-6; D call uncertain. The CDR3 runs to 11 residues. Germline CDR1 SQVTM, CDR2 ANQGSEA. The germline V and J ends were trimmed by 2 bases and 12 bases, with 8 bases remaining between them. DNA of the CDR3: TGCAGCGTTGAAACCCGAGGACCCCTCCACTTT. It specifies CSVETRGPLHF.

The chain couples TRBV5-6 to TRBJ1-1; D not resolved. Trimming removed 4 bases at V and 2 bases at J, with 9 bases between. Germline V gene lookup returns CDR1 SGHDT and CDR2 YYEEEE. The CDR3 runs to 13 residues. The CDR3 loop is CASSHQSNTEAFF. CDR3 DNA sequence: TGTGCCAGCAGCCACCAGTCCAACACTGAAGCTTTCTTT.

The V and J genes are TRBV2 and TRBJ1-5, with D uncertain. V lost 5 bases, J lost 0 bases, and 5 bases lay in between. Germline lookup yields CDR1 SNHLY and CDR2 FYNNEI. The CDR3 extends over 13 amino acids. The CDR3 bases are TGTGCCAGCAGTTTAGTTAGCAATCAGCCCCAGCATTTT. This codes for CASSLVSNQPQHF.

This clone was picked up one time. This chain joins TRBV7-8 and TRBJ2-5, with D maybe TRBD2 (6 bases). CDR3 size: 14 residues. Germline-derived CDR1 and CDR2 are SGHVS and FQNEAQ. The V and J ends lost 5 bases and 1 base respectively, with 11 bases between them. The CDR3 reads CASSRRDFQETQYF. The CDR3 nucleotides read TGTGCCAGCAGCCGCCGGGACTTCCAAGAGACCCAGTACTTC. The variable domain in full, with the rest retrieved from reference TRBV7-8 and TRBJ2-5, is GAGVSQSPRYKVAKRGQDVALRCDPISGHVSLFWYQQALGQGPEFLTYFQNEAQLDKSGLPSDRFFAERPEGSVSTLKIQRTQQEDSAVYLCASSRRDFQETQYFGPGTRLLVL.

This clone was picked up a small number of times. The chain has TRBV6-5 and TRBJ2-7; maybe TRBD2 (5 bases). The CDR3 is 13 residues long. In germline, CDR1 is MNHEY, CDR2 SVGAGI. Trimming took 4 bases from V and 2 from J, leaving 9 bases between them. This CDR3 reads CASSSLGAYEQYF. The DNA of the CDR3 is TGTGCCAGCAGTTCCCTCGGGGCCTACGAGCAGTACTTC.

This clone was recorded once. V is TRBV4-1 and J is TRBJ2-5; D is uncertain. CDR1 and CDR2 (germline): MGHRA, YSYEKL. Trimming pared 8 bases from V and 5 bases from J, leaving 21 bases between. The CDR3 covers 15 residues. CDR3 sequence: CASAATGSSGETQYF. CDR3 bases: TGCGCCAGCGCGGCCACCGGGTCCTCTGGCGAGACCCAGTACTTC.

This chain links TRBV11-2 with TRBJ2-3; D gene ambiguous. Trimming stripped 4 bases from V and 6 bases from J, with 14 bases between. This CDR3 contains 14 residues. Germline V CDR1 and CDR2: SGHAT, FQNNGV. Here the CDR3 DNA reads TGTGCCAGCAGCTCCGTGTTACTTATTGATACGCAGTATTTT. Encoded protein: CASSSVLLIDTQYF.